Listed here are 18 T cell receptor beta chains from one sample, sequenced in a study of Ad26.COV2.S vaccination and SARS-CoV-2 variants (dated by TCRdb to about 2021). Library creation used the immunoSEQ multiplex PCR assay. What TCRdb holds here is the immuneACCESS table cut down to in-frame rearrangements. Part of the clones is not present; checked against another copy, under half of the missing clones reflect an unresolved V gene, and the others are unexplained. This sample gives around 370,000 clones in total; 92% of them show up just once. The ten largest clones add up to under 5% of the sample. In the paper's terms, the time point label means: individuals recovered from natural SARS-CoV-2 infection. The specimen was peripheral blood, collected after recovery from COVID-19. The receptors originated from a human donor who had recovered from COVID-19.

In its sample, this clone was seen once. This sequence joins TRBV9 and TRBJ1-2; a weak D match, TRBD1 (6 bases). Between the trimmed V and J ends, which lost 2 bases and 4 bases, there was a span of 12 bases. The CDR3 loop spans 14 amino acids. Germline V gives CDR1 SGDLS, CDR2 YYNGEE. The chain's CDR3 is CASSVADRTYGYTF. In DNA form, the CDR3 reads TGTGCCAGCAGCGTTGCAGACAGGACCTATGGCTACACCTTC.

The rearrangement joins TRBV2 to TRBJ2-7; possible D gene TRBD1, 5 bases. The V gene's germline CDR1 is SNHLY and CDR2 FYNNEI. V dropped 0 bases and J dropped 2 bases, with 8 bases sitting between them. There are 14 residues in the CDR3. The CDR3 nucleotides are TGTGCCAGCAGTGAAGCCACAGGAGCCTACGAGCAGTACTTC. Translated, it gives CASSEATGAYEQYF.

CDR3 protein: CASSEDFYSTDTQYF. CDR3 DNA sequence: TGTGCCAGCAGTGAGGACTTTTATAGCACAGATACGCAGTATTTT. The chain is built from TRBV2 and TRBJ2-3; D might be TRBD2 (5 bases). The CDR3 is 15 amino acids. Germline assignment: CDR1 SNHLY and CDR2 FYNNEI. Trimming removed 3 bases from V and 0 bases from J, with 10 bases in between.

The chain joins TRBV5-4 to TRBJ1-1; 8 bases align to TRBD1. Germline CDR1 reads SGHNT; CDR2 reads YYREEE (reference sequence). V gave up 3 bases and J gave up 4 bases; unmatched junction bases: 5. CDR3 length: 14 residues. Written as DNA, the CDR3 is TGTGCCAGCAGCTCAGGGGGCGTTTCCACTGAAGCTTTCTTT. It yields the protein CASSSGGVSTEAFF. The variable domain in full, with the rest retrieved from reference TRBV5-4 and TRBJ1-1, is ETGVTQSPTHLIKTRGQQVTLRCSSQSGHNTVSWYQQALGQGPQFIFQYYREEENGRGNFPPRFSGLQFPNYSSELNVNALELDDSALYLCASSSGGVSTEAFFGQGTRLTVV.

The rearrangement uses TRBV4-1 and TRBJ2-2, with TRBD1 matching over 12 bases. V trimming: 4 bases; J trimming: 9 bases; junction bases outside the gene matches: 9. The germline CDR1 and CDR2 sequences are MGHRA and YSYEKL. This CDR3 spans 16 amino acids. CDR3 amino acids: CASSPQGQGAGRELFF. Written as DNA, the CDR3 is TGCGCCAGCAGCCCCCAGGGACAGGGGGCGGGGAGGGAGCTGTTTTTT.

This clone was recorded once. This chain connects TRBV28 to TRBJ2-2, with 8 bases that match TRBD2. Germline assignment: CDR1 MDHEN and CDR2 SYDVKM. The CDR3 covers 18 residues. V shed 3 bases and J 6 bases; nucleotides not matched to a gene: 15. The CDR3 nucleotides are TGTGCCAGCAGTTTCTACCCCTCGGGACTAGTTATCGCCGGGGAGCTGTTTTTT. This codes for CASSFYPSGLVIAGELFF.

This clone was seen a single time. The rearrangement links TRBV15 to TRBJ1-5, with 10 nucleotides matching TRBD1. J lost 6 bases, V lost 1 base, and 3 bases had no gene match. The CDR3 totals 15 residues. Germline CDR1 is LNHNV and CDR2 is YYDKDF (reference sequence). The chain's CDR3 is CATSRGGTGVQPQHF. As DNA, the CDR3 is TGTGCCACCAGCAGAGGGGGGACAGGGGTTCAGCCCCAGCATTTT.

The V and J genes are TRBV6-5 and TRBJ1-2; D unresolved. CDR1 is MNHEY and CDR2 is SVGAGI in the germline V gene. Trimming removed 6 bases from V and 5 bases from J, with 19 bases in between. CDR3 length: 15 amino acids. In DNA form, the CDR3 reads TGTGCCAGCAGCCCCGTTGTCAGAGTGAGTTATGGCTACACCTTC. It encodes CASSPVVRVSYGYTF.

The chain has TRBV6-2 or TRBV6-3 and TRBJ2-1; 9 bases align to TRBD1. V was pared by 3 bases and J by 5 bases, with 14 bases of the junction left unmatched. The CDR3 has 18 residues. The germline V gene has CDR1 MNHEY and CDR2 SVGEGT. The CDR3 spells CASSYPRDRDLWDNEQFF. DNA for the CDR3: TGTGCCAGCAGTTATCCCCGGGACAGGGACCTTTGGGACAATGAGCAGTTCTTC.

The J gene is TRBJ2-2, the V gene TRBV6-1; 8 bases line up with TRBD1. CDR3 length equals 17 residues. Germline assignment: CDR1 MNHNS and CDR2 SASEGT. V was pared by 0 bases and J by 4 bases, with 7 bases of the junction left unmatched. The CDR3 nucleotides read TGTGCCAGCAGTGAAGCTTGGACAGGGCCGCCCACCGGGGAGCTGTTTTTT. Its protein is CASSEAWTGPPTGELFF.

The chain carries TRBV6-4 and TRBJ1-1; a weak D match, TRBD1 (5 bases). Germline V gives CDR1 MRHNA, CDR2 SNTAGT. This CDR3 has 15 residues. V lost 9 bases and J lost 1, with 18 bases in between. CDR3 bases: TGTGCCAGGACGGACACGGACAAAAAGAACACTGAAGCTTTCTTT. Translating gives CARTDTDKKNTEAFF.

In this sample, this clone turned up once. This chain uses TRBV7-9 with TRBJ2-7; the match to TRBD2 covers 8 bases. Germline-derived CDR1 and CDR2 are SEHNR and FQNEAQ (reference sequence). CDR3 size: 13 residues. V was clipped by 5 bases and J by 6 bases; unmatched bases: 6. The CDR3 DNA reads as TGTGCCAGCAGCCAGACTAGCGTCGTCGAGCAGTACTTC. This gives the protein CASSQTSVVEQYF.

The rearrangement joins TRBV10-3 to TRBJ1-1; 9 bases align to TRBD1. The ends lost 8 bases at V and 5 bases at J; junction bases unmatched: 6. Germline loops: CDR1 ENHRY, CDR2 SYGVKD. CDR3 size: 13 residues. The CDR3 sequence: CAIQGQGRTEAFF. In nucleotides, the CDR3 is TGTGCCATCCAGGGACAGGGAAGGACTGAAGCTTTCTTT.

The rearrangement uses TRBV12-3 or TRBV12-4 and TRBJ1-1, with D possibly being TRBD1 (5 bases). V lost 1 base, J lost 5 bases, and 8 bases lay in between. The CDR3 is made up of 13 amino acids. CDR3 sequence (DNA): TGTGCCAGCAGTTTAGAGGGGAGAACTGAAGCTTTCTTT. Amino acid sequence: CASSLEGRTEAFF.

This clone was seen a single time. The chain has TRBV9 and TRBJ2-7; TRBD2 might be the D (6 bases). V lost 0 bases and J lost 2, with 21 bases in between. The CDR3 spans 18 residues. Germline CDR1 is SGDLS and CDR2 is YYNGEE. In DNA, the CDR3 is TGTGCCAGCAGCGTAGGATCTTGGGAGAGTGGGACTGCCTACGAGCAGTACTTC. Protein: CASSVGSWESGTAYEQYF.

This chain connects TRBV11-2 to TRBJ2-2; a possible D gene is TRBD2 (6 bases). The V gene's germline CDR1 is SGHAT and CDR2 FQNNGV. The length of the CDR3 is 16 residues. V was cut by 5 bases and J by 5 bases, with 18 bases left in between. The DNA of the CDR3 is TGTGCCAGCAGCATGGACACCCTCGCGGGAACCGGGGAGCTGTTTTTT. It encodes CASSMDTLAGTGELFF. Full variable domain (rest looked up from reference TRBV11-2 and TRBJ2-2): EAGVAQSPRYKIIEKRQSVAFWCNPISGHATLYWYQQILGQGPKLLIQFQNNGVVDDSQLPKDRFSAERLKGVDSTLKIQPAKLEDSAVYLCASSMDTLAGTGELFFGEGSRLTVL.

This chain links TRBV2 with TRBJ1-1; D not resolved. Between the trimmed V and J ends, which lost 3 bases and 11 bases, there was a span of 19 bases. The V gene's germline CDR1 is SNHLY and CDR2 FYNNEI. The CDR3 is 14 residues long. DNA for the CDR3: TGTGCCAGCAGTGAGCCGACACCGAACTACGGGGCTTTCTTT. Its protein is CASSEPTPNYGAFF. Using reference TRBV2 and TRBJ1-1 for the parts outside the CDR3, the full variable domain is EPEVTQTPSHQVTQMGQEVILRCVPISNHLYFYWYRQILGQKVEFLVSFYNNEISEKSEIFDDQFSVERPDGSNFTLKIRSTKLEDSAMYFCASSEPTPNYGAFFGQGTRLTVV.

This chain connects TRBV2 to TRBJ2-7, with D perhaps being TRBD1 or TRBD2 (6 bases each). V was pared by 7 bases and J by 4 bases, with 14 bases between. The CDR3 runs to 13 residues. The germline CDR1 and CDR2 sequences are SNHLY and FYNNEI. The CDR3, as DNA: TGTGCCAGCATTGGCAGGGGAGGATACGAGCAGTACTTC. Amino acids: CASIGRGGYEQYF.